One T cell receptor (beta chain) is described in this entry. Its specific antigen is unknown. No base-level quality is on record; no much larger clone is a single base apart. According to the germline V gene, CDR1 reads SNHLY and CDR2 reads FYNNEI. V is clipped by 7 bases and J by 0 bases, and the sequence between their germline boundaries is 16 bases long. The CDR3 contains 15 residues, cysteine and phenylalanine counted. The sequence is cut down to CDR3 DNA, 45 bases in frame from base 1. The data originate from a study of technical replicates of blood from a few donors (TCRdb year 2017). The library came from the immunoSEQ multiplex PCR assay. TCRdb retrieved this table from immuneACCESS and kept in-frame rearrangements only. Not all clones are present; in checked studies, unresolved V genes account for under half, and no reason is known for the remainder. The sample table holds over 55,000 clones, of which around 87% were seen once. Of the sample, 5.2% falls within the top ten clones.

The V and J segments used are TRBV2 and TRBJ2-7; a tentative D match to TRBD2 spans 6 bases. What was sequenced was PBMCs. The clonotype was recovered from a human donor in good health. Some clones in this sample may be carry-over from other donors' samples. The CDR3 region has the sequence CASNPGGANSYEQYF. The nucleotide sequence reads TGTGCCAGCAACCCGGGCGGGGCCAACTCCTACGAGCAGTACTTC.